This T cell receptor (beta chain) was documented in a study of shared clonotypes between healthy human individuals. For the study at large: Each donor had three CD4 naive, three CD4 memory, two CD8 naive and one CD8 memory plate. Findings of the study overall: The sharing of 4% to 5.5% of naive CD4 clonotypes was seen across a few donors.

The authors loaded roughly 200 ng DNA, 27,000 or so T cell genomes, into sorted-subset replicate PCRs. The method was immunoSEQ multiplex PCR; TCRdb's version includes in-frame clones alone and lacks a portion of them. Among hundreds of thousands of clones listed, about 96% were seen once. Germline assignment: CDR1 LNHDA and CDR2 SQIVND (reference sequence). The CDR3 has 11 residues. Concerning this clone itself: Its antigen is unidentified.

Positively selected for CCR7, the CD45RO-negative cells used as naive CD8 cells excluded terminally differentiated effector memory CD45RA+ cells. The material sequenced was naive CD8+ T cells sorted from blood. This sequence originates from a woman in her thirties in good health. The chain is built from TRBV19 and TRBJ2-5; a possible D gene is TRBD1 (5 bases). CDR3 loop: CVQKGEETQYF. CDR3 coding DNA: TGTGTCCAAAAAGGGGAAGAGACCCAGTACTTC.